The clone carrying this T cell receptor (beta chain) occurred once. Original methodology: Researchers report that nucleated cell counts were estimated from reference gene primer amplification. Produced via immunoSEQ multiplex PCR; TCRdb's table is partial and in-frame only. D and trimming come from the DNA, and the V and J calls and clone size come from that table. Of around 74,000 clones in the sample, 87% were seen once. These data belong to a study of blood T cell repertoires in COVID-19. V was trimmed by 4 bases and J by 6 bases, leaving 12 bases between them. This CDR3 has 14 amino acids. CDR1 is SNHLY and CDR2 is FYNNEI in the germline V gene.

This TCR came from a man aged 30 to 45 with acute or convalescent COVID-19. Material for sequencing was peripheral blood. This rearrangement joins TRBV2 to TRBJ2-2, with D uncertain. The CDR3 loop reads CASSVSSWSGELFF. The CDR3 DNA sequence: TGTGCCAGCAGTGTGAGTAGCTGGTCCGGGGAGCTGTTTTTT. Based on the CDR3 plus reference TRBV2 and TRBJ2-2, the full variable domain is EPEVTQTPSHQVTQMGQEVILRCVPISNHLYFYWYRQILGQKVEFLVSFYNNEISEKSEIFDDQFSVERPDGSNFTLKIRSTKLEDSAMYFCASSVSSWSGELFFGEGSRLTVL.